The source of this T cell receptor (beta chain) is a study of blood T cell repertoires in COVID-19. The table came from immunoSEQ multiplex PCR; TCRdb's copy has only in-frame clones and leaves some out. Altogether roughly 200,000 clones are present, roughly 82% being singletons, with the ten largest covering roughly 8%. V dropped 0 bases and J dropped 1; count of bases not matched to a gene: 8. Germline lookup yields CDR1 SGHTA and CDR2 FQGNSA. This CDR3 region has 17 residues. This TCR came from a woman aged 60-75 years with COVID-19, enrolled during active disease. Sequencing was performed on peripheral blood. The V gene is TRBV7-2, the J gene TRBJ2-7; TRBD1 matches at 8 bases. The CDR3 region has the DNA TGTGCCAGCAGCTTAGCGCGTCAGGGGGCTATATCCTACGAGCAGTACTTC. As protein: CASSLARQGAISYEQYF.